This T cell receptor beta chain was documented in a study of beta chain features in type 1 diabetes. Study-wide findings and caveats: Shortening of TCRB CDR3s, moderate but significant, appeared in all four CD4+ subsets of Type 1 diabetes patients. TCRB repertoires of naive, central memory and Treg cells appeared more similar among patients than among healthy donors.

Trimming left V 4 bases short and J 5 bases short, with 18 bases between. Germline assignment: CDR1 SGHNT and CDR2 YYREEE (reference sequence). The CDR3 contains 15 residues. The whole isolated RNA underwent reverse transcription, so sequencing captured expressed TCRB transcripts. Only in-frame clones appear in the TCRdb table, and some are missing; sequencing was by immunoSEQ multiplex PCR. This sample has 160,000 or so clones; about 8.1% occur once, and the top ten carry around 0.5%. With regard to this clone: Its antigen is still unknown.

The source of this sequence is a woman aged 18-30 years with type 1 diabetes. What was sequenced was central memory CD4+ T cells from blood. This chain links TRBV5-4 with TRBJ1-2; a possible D gene is TRBD1 (5 bases). The chain's CDR3 is CASSHPGVGQYGYTF. The CDR3 DNA is TGTGCCAGCAGCCACCCCGGTGTGGGGCAGTATGGCTACACCTTC. Combining the CDR3 with reference TRBV5-4 and TRBJ1-2 gives the whole variable domain ETGVTQSPTHLIKTRGQQVTLRCSSQSGHNTVSWYQQALGQGPQFIFQYYREEENGRGNFPPRFSGLQFPNYSSELNVNALELDDSALYLCASSHPGVGQYGYTFGSGTRLTVV.